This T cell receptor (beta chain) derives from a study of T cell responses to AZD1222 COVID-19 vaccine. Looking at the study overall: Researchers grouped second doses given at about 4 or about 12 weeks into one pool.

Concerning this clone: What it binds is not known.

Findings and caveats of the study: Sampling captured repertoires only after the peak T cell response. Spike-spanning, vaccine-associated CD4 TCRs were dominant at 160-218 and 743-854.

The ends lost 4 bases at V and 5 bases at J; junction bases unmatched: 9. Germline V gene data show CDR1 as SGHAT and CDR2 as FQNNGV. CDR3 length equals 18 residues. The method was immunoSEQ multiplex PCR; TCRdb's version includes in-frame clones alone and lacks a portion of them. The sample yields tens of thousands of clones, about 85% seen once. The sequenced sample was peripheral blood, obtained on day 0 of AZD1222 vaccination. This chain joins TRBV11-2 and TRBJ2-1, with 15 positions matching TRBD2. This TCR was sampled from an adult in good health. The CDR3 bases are TGTGCCAGCAGCTCCCATCGGACTAGCGGGGGGGCAAACAATGAGCAGTTCTTC. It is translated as CASSSHRTSGGANNEQFF.